This T cell receptor beta chain comes out of a study of beta chain features in type 1 diabetes. Study-level information: Examined across all samples were roughly 100 million sorted cells. Points from the study as a whole: Here, the possible influence of HLA type (on TCRB rearrangement) remained unresolved. All four CD4+ subsets from Type 1 diabetes patients carried moderately but significantly shorter TCRB CDR3s. Junctions at VDJ sites from type 1 diabetes patients had fewer insertions and more deletions.

Isolated RNA was reverse transcribed in full, so expressed TCRB transcripts were sequenced. The repertoire was sequenced with immunoSEQ multiplex PCR; TCRdb's copy has only in-frame clones and lacks some. The table has under 450,000 clones, 11% to 15% seen once; the top ten hold roughly 0.038%. The CDR3 has 15 residues. V was trimmed by 2 bases and J by 5 bases, leaving 12 bases between them. CDR1 and CDR2 (germline): KGHSH, LQKENI. About this clone: Antigen unknown.

The clonotype comes from a man aged 25-40 years in good health. The rearrangement joins TRBV18 to TRBJ2-2, with unresolved D. Sequenced sample: naive CD4+ T cells from blood. The CDR3 coding sequence is TGTGCCAGCTCACCAATGGAACATGGAACCGGGGAGCTGTTTTTT. Its protein product is CASSPMEHGTGELFF.